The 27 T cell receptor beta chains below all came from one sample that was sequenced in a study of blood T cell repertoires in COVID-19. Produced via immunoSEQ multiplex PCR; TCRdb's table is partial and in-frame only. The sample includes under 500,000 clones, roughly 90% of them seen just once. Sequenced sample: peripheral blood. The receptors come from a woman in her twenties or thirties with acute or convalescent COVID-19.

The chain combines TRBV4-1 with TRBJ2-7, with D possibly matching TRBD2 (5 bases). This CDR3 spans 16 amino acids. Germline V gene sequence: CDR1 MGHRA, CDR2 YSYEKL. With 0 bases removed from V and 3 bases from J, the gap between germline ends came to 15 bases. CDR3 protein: CASSQDRDEDYYEQYF. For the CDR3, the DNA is TGCGCCAGCAGCCAAGATCGGGATGAAGACTACTACGAGCAGTACTTC.

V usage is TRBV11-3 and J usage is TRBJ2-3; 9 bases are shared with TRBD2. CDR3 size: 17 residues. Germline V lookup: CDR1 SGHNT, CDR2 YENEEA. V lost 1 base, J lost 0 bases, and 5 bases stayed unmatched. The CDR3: CASSLGIAGASTDTQYF. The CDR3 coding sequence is TGTGCCAGCAGCTTAGGAATAGCGGGGGCCAGCACAGATACGCAGTATTTT.

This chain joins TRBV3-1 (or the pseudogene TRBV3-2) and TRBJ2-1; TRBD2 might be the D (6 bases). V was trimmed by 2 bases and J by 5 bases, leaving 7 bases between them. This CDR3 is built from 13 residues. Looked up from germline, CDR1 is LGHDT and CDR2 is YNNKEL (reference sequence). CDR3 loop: CASSQWGDNEQFF. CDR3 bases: TGTGCCAGCAGCCAATGGGGGGACAATGAGCAGTTCTTC.

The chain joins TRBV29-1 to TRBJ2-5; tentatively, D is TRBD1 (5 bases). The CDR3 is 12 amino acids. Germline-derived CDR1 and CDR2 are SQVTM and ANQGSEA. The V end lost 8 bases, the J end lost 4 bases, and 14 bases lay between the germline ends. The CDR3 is CSLCLRGETQYF. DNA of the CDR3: TGCAGCCTTTGTTTAAGGGGAGAGACCCAGTACTTC.

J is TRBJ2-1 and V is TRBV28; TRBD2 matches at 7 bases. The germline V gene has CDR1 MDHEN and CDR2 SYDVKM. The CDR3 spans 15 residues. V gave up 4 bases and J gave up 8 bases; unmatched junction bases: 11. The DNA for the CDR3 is TGTGCCAGCAGTTCCGGGACTATCCCGGGCCATGAGCAGTTCTTC. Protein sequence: CASSSGTIPGHEQFF.

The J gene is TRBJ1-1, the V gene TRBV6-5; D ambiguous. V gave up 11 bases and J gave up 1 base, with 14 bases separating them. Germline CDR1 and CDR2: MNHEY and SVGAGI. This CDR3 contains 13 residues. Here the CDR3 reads CAAAGKTNTEAFF. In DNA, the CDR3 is TGTGCCGCCGCGGGCAAGACGAACACTGAAGCTTTCTTT.

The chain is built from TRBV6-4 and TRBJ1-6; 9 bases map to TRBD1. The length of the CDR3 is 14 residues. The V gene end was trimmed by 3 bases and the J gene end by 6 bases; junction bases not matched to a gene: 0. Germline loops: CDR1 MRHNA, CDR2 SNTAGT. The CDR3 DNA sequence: TGTGCCAGCAGTGAGGGACAGGGTAATTCACCCCTCCACTTT. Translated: CASSEGQGNSPLHF.

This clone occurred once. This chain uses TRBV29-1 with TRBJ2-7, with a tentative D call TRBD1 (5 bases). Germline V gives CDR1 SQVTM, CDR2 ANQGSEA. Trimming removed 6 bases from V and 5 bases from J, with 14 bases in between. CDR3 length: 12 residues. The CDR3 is CSVVAGIDEQYF. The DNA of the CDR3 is TGCAGCGTCGTAGCAGGGATCGACGAGCAGTACTTC.

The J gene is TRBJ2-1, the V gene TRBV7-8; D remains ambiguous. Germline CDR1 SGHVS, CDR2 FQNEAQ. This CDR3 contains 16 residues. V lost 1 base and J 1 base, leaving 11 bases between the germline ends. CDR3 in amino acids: CASSLDVNPSYNEQFF. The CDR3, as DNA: TGTGCCAGCAGCTTAGATGTCAATCCATCCTACAATGAGCAGTTCTTC.

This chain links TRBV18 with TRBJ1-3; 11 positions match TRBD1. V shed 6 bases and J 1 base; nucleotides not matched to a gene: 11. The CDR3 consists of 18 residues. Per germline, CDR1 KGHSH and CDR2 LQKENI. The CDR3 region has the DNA TGTGCCAGCTCGCGCGGGACAGGGGGTCAAAGGTCTGGAAACACCATATATTTT. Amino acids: CASSRGTGGQRSGNTIYF.

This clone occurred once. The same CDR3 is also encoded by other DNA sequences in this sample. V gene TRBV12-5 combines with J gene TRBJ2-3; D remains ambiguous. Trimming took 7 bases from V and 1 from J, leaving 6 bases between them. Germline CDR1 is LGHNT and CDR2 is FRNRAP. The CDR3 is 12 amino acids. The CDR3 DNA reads TGTGCTAGTGCCGGAGGCACAGATACGCAGTATTTT. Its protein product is CASAGGTDTQYF. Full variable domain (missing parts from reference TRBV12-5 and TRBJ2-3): DARVTQTPRHKVTEMGQEVTMRCQPILGHNTVFWYRQTMMQGLELLAYFRNRAPLDDSGMPKDRFSAEMPDATLATLKIQPSEPRDSAVYFCASAGGTDTQYFGPGTRLTVL.

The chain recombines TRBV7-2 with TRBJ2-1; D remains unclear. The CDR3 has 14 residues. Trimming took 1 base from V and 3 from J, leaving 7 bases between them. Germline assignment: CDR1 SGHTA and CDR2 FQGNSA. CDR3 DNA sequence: TGTGCCAGCAGCTTAGTTTCTAGCTACAATGAGCAGTTCTTC. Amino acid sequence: CASSLVSSYNEQFF.

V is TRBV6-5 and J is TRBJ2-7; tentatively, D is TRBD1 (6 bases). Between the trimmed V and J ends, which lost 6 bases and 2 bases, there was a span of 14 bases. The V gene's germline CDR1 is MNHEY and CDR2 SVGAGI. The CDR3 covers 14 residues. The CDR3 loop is CASSLIRGAYEQYF. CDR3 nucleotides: TGTGCCAGCAGCTTGATCAGGGGTGCCTACGAGCAGTACTTC.

The CDR3 loop is CASGNTLAGAHEQYF. CDR3 sequence (DNA): TGTGCCAGCGGAAACACCCTAGCGGGGGCACACGAGCAGTACTTC. The rearrangement uses TRBV6-7 and TRBJ2-7, with 10 bases lining up with TRBD2. TRBV6-7 is annotated as an ORF whose role is uncertain. V was clipped by 8 bases and J by 5 bases; unmatched bases: 12. This CDR3 comprises 15 residues.

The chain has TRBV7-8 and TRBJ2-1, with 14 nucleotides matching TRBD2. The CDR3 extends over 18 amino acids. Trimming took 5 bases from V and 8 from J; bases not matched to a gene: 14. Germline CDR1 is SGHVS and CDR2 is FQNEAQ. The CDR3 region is CASSREGLAGDTGDEQFF. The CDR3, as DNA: TGTGCCAGCAGCCGAGAGGGACTAGCGGGGGACACCGGGGATGAGCAGTTCTTC.

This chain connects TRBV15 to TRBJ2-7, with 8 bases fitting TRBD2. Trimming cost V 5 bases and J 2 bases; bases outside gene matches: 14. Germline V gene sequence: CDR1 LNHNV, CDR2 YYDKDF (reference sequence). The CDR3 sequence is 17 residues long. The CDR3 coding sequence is TGTGCCACCAGCCCCCGGGGGGGGGCCCTATTAACCTACGAGCAGTACTTC. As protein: CATSPRGGALLTYEQYF.

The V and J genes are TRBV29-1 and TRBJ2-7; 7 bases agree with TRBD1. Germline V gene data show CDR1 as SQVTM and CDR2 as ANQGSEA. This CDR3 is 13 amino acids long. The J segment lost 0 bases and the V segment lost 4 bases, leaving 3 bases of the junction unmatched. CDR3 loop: CSVVDRFSYEQYF. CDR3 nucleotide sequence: TGCAGCGTTGTGGACAGGTTCTCCTACGAGCAGTACTTC.

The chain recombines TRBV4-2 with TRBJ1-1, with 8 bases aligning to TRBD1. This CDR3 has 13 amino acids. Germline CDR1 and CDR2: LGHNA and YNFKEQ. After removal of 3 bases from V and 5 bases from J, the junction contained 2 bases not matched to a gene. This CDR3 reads CASSQTGETEAFF. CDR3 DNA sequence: TGTGCCAGCAGCCAGACAGGGGAAACTGAAGCTTTCTTT.

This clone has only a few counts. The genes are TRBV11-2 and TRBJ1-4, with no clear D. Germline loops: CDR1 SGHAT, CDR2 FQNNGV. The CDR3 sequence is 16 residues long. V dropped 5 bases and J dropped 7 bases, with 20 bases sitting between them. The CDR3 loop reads CASSAKTGSKSEKLFF. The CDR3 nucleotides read TGTGCCAGCAGCGCAAAGACGGGGTCCAAGAGTGAAAAACTGTTTTTT.

CDR3 loop: CASSPPVIGASGVSSTDTQYF. DNA for the CDR3: TGTGCCAGCTCACCACCCGTAATTGGGGCTAGCGGAGTTTCTAGCACAGATACGCAGTATTTT. The V and J genes are TRBV18 and TRBJ2-3; 7 positions agree with TRBD2. Germline V gene sequence: CDR1 KGHSH, CDR2 LQKENI. The CDR3 is made up of 21 amino acids. V lost 0 bases to trimming and J lost 0 bases; unmatched junction nucleotides: 18.

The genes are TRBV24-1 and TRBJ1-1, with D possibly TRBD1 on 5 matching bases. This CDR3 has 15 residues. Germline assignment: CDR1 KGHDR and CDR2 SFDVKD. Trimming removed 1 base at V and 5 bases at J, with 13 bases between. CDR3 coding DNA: TGTGCCACCAGTGATTTCGTCCACAGGCGAACTGAAGCTTTCTTT. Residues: CATSDFVHRRTEAFF.

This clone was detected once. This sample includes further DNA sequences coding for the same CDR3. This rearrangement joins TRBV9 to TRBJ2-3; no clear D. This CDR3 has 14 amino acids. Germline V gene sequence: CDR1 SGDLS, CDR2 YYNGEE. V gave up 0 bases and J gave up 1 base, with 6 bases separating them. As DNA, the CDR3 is TGTGCCAGCAGCGTAGATTCGGGCACAGATACGCAGTATTTT. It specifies CASSVDSGTDTQYF.

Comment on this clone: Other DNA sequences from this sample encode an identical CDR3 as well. The CDR3 nucleotides are TGCGCCAGCAGCCCGGGGACAGGGAGCAATCAGCCCCAGCATTTT. Translation gives CASSPGTGSNQPQHF. V usage is TRBV5-1 and J usage is TRBJ1-5; 9 bases are a match to TRBD1. Germline V gene data show CDR1 as SGHRS and CDR2 as YFSETQ. Unmatched junction bases numbered 3, after V lost 4 bases and J lost 1 base. CDR3 size: 15 residues.

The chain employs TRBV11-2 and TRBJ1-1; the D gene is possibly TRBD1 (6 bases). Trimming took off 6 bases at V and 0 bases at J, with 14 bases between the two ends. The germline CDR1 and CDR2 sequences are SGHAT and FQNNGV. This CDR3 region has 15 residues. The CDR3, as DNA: TGTGCCAGCAGTGTAAACAGGGCTCTGAACACTGAAGCTTTCTTT. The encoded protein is CASSVNRALNTEAFF.

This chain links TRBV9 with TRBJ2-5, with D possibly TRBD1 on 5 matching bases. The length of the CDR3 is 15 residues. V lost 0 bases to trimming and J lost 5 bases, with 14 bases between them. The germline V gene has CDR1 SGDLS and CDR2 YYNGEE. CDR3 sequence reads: CASSVASGAGETQYF. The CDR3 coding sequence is TGTGCCAGCAGCGTAGCTAGTGGGGCCGGCGAGACCCAGTACTTC.

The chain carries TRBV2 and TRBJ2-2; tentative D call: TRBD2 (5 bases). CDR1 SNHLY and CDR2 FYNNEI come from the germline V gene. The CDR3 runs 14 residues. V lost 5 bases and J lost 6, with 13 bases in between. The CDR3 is CASSTDLGAGELFF. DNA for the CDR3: TGTGCCAGCAGTACCGACCTCGGGGCCGGGGAGCTGTTTTTT.

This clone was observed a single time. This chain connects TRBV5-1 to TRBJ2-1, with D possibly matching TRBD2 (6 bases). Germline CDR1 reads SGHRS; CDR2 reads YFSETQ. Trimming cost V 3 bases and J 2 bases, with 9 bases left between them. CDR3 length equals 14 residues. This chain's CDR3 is CASSSGLPYNEQFF. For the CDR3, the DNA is TGCGCCAGCAGCTCGGGACTGCCCTACAATGAGCAGTTCTTC.